This T cell receptor (beta chain) was identified during a study of cytomegalovirus exposure and HLA in healthy donors. With 60 Vbeta and 13 Jbeta primers, the PCR was carried out. Sequenced by immunoSEQ multiplex PCR; TCRdb stores in-frame clones only, minus some. This table holds just over 80,000 clones, roughly 79% found once. Sequenced sample: PBMCs. The origin of this receptor is a man between 18 and 29 years old in good health and CMV-seropositive.

The CDR3, as DNA: TGTGCCAGCAGTTACAACAGGGTCTTGGGGGAGCAGTACTTC. As protein: CASSYNRVLGEQYF. The rearrangement links TRBV6-5 to TRBJ2-7, with D tentatively TRBD1 (6 bases). V was pared by 2 bases and J by 7 bases, with 15 bases between. Germline loops: CDR1 MNHEY, CDR2 SVGAGI. This CDR3 contains 14 residues.